This T cell receptor (beta chain) was sequenced for a study of T cells in Graves' hyperthyroidism and ophthalmopathy. Study at large: Peripheral blood specimens were obtained at initial diagnosis, prior to any treatment.

Each diagnosis drew on symptoms, thyroxine, TRAb, thyroid ultrasound and orbital computed tomography findings. Germline lookup yields CDR1 ENHRY and CDR2 SYGVKD. The V segment lost 6 bases and the J segment 8 bases; nucleotides outside the gene matches: 9. CDR3 length: 13 amino acids. Many counts were recorded for this clonotype. Researchers amplified the TCR beta CDR3 regions from RNA transcripts. The HTBI primer set served for first-round RT-PCR of the TCR CDR3. In TCRdb, the multiplex PCR reads were re-called with MiXCR into one record per CDR3 protein. The sample holds under 350,000 distinct CDR3 sequences, around a quarter seen once.

Input material: blood. This TCR was sampled from a man between 35 and 55 years old with Graves' hyperthyroidism that later progressed to Graves' ophthalmopathy. This rearrangement joins TRBV10-3 to TRBJ1-2; 7 bases align to TRBD1. CDR3 sequence: CAIRDDRVGGYTF. CDR3 nucleotide sequence: TGTGCCATCAGGGACGACAGGGTTGGCGGCTACACCTTC.